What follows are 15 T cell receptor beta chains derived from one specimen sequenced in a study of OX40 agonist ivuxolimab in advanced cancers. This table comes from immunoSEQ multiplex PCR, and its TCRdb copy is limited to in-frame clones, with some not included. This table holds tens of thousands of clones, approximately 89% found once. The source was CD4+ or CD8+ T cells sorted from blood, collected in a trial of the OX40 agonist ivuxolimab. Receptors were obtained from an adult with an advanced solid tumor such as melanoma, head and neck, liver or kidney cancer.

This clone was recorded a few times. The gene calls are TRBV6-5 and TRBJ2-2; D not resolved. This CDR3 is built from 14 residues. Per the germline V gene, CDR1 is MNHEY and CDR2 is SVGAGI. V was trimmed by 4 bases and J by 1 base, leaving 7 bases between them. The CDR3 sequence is CASSLPGNTGELFF. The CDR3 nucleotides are TGTGCCAGCAGTTTGCCCGGGAACACCGGGGAGCTGTTTTTT.

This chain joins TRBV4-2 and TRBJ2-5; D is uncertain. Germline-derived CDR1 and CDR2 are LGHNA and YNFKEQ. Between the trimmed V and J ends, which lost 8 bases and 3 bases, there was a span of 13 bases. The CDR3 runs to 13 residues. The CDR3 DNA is TGTGCCAGCGGCCGTCAGCTCGAAGAGACCCAGTACTTC. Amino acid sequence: CASGRQLEETQYF.

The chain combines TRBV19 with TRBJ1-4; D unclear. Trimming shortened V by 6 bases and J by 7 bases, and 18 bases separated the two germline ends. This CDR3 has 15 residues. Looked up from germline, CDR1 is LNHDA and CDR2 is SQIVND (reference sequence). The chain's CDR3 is CASRLQAGGSEKLFF. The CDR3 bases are TGTGCCAGTAGGCTACAAGCGGGCGGTAGTGAAAAACTGTTTTTT.

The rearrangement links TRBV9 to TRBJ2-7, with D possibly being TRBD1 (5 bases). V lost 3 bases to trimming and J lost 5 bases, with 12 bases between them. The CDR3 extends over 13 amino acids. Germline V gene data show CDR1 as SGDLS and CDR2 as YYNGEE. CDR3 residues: CASSGTSRDEQYF. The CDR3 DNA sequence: TGTGCCAGCAGCGGGACAAGTCGGGACGAGCAGTACTTC.

CDR3 nucleotide sequence: TGTGCCAGCAGCTTAGCCGGGGAGGGGTATGGCTACACCTTC. Its translation: CASSLAGEGYGYTF. The V and J genes are TRBV7-9 and TRBJ1-2, with D maybe TRBD1 (5 bases). The CDR3 has 14 residues. V lost 0 bases and J 5 bases, leaving 10 bases between the germline ends. Germline V gives CDR1 SEHNR, CDR2 FQNEAQ (reference sequence).

In DNA form, the CDR3 reads TGTGCCTGGGCATATGGACAGTCAAGGGGGAAACTGTTTTTT. Translating it yields CAWAYGQSRGKLFF. The J gene is TRBJ1-4, the V gene TRBV30; D may be TRBD1 (6 bases). This CDR3 is 14 amino acids long. The V end was cut by 5 bases, the J end by 11 bases, with 21 bases between. Germline CDR1 reads GTSNPN; CDR2 reads SVGIG (reference sequence).

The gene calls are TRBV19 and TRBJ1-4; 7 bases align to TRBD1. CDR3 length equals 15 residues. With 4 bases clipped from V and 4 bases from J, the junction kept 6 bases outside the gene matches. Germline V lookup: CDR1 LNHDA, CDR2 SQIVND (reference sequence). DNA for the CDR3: TGTGCCAGTAGTAGACAGGGCGCCGGTAATGAAAAACTGTTTTTT. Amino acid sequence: CASSRQGAGNEKLFF.

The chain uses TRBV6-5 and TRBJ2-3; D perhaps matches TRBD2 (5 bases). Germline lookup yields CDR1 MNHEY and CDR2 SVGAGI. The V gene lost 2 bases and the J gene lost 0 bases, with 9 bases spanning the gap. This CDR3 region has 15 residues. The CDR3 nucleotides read TGTGCCAGCAGTTACGTCGGGGTCAGCACAGATACGCAGTATTTT. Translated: CASSYVGVSTDTQYF.

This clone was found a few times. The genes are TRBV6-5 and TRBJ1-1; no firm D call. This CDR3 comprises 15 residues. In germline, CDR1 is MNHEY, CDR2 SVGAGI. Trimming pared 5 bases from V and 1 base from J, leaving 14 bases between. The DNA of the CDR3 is TGTGCCAGCAGTGTCAGACCTTACCCGAACACTGAAGCTTTCTTT. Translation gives CASSVRPYPNTEAFF.

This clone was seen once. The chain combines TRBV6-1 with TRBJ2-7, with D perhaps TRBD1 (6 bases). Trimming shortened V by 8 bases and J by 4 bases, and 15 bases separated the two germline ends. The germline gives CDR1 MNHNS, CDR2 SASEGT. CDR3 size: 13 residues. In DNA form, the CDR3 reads TGTGCCAGCTCCAGGAGGCAGGGGTACGAGCAGTACTTC. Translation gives CASSRRQGYEQYF.

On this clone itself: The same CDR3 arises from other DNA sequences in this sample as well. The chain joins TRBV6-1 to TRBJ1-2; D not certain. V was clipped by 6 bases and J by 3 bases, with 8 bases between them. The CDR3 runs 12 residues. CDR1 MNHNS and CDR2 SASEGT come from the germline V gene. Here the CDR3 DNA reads TGTGCCAGCAGAGGATGGGACTATGGCTACACCTTC. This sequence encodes CASRGWDYGYTF.

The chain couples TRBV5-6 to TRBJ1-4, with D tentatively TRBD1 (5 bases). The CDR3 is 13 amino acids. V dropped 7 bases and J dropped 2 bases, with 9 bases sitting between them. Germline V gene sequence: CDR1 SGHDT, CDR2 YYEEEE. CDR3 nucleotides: TGTGCCAGCCAGGGTCGGACTAATGAAAAACTGTTTTTT. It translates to CASQGRTNEKLFF.

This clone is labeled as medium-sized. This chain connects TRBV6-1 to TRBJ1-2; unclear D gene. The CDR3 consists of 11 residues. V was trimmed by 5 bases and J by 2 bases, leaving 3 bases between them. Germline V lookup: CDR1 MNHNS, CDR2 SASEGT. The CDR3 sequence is CASSLNYGYTF. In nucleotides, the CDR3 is TGTGCCAGCAGTCTAAACTATGGCTACACCTTC.

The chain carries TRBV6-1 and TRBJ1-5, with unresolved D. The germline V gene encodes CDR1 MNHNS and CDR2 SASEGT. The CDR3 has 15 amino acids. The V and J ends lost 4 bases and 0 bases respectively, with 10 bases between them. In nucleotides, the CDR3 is TGTGCCAGCAGTGGGACGTCCCATAGCAATCAGCCCCAGCATTTT. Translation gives CASSGTSHSNQPQHF.

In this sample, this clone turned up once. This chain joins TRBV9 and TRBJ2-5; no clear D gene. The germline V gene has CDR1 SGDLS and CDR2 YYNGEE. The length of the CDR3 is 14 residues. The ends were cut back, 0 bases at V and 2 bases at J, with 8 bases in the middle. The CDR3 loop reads CASSVAPRQETQYF. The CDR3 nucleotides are TGTGCCAGCAGCGTAGCGCCAAGACAAGAGACCCAGTACTTC. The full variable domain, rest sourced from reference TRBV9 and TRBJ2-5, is DSGVTQTPKHLITATGQRVTLRCSPRSGDLSVYWYQQSLDQGLQFLIQYYNGEERAKGNILERFSAQQFPDLHSELNLSSLELGDSALYFCASSVAPRQETQYFGPGTRLLVL.